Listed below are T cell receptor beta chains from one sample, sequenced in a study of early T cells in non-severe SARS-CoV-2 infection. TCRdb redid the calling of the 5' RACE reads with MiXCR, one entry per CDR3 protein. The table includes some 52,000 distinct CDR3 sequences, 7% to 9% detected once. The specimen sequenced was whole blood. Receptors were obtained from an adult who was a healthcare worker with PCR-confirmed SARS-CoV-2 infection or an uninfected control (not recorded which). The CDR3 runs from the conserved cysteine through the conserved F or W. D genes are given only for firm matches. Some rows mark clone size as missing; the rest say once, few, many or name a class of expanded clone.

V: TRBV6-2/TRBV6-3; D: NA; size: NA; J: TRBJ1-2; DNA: TGTGCCAGCAGTAACTCCCGGGACCGACGCTATGGCTACACCTTC; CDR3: CASSNSRDRRYGYTF
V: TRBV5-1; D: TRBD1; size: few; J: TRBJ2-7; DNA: TGCGCCAGCAGCGTAGGGGACAGATCATCCTACAACGAGCAGTACTTC; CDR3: CASSVGDRSSYNEQYF
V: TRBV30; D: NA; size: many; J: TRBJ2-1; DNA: TGTGCCTCCGAAGGGGGAGGGCATCTTGAGCAGTTCTTC; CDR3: CASEGGGHLEQFF
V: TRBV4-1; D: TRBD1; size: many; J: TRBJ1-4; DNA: TGCGCCAGCAGCCAGTTCTACGGGACAGTTAATGAAAAACTGTTTTTT; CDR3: CASSQFYGTVNEKLFF
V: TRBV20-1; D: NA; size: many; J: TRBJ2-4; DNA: TGCAGTGCTTACATGACTGGGGGACGTGCCAAAAACATTCAGTACTTC; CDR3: CSAYMTGGRAKNIQYF
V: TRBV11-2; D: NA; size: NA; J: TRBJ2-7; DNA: TGTGCCAGCAGCCTCCGACCGGGGGAGCAGTACTTC; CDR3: CASSLRPGEQYF
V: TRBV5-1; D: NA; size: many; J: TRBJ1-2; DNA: TGCGCCAGCAGCTTGGTGGCAGCTAACTATGGCTACACCTTC; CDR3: CASSLVAANYGYTF
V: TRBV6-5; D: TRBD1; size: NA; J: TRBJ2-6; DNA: TGTGCCAGCAGTTACGACAGGGGCTCTGGGGCCAACGTCCTGACTTTC; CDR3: CASSYDRGSGANVLTF
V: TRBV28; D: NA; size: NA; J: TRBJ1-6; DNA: TGTGCCAGCAGTTCACCCGGGGGTTATTCACCCCTCCACTTT; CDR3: CASSSPGGYSPLHF
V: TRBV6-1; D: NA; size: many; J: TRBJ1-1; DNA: TGTGCCAGCAGGAAACAGACGAACACTGAAGCTTTCTTT; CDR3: CASRKQTNTEAFF
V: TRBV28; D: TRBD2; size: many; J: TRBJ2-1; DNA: TGTGCCAGCTCCCTAGCGGGGGCCAGTGAGCAGTTCTTC; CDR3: CASSLAGASEQFF
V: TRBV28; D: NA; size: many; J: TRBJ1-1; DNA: TGTGCCAGCAGTTTTTCTCGGGAGAACACTGAAGCTTTCTTT; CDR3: CASSFSRENTEAFF
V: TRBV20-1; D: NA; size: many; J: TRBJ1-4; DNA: TGCAGTGCTAGAGATCTGGCAGGGGACGAAAAACTGTTTTTT; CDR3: CSARDLAGDEKLFF
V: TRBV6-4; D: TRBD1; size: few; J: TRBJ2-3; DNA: TGTGCCAGCAGTGACTCAGGGGGCGCAGATACGCAGTATTTT; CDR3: CASSDSGGADTQYF
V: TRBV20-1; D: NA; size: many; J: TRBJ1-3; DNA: TGCAGGAAACAGGGCTTCGAAAACACCATATATTTT; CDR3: CRKQGFENTIYF
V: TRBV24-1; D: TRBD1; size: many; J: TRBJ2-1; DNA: TGTGCCACCAGTGAGGACAGGGGACGCAAGAATGAGCAGTTCTTC; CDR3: CATSEDRGRKNEQFF
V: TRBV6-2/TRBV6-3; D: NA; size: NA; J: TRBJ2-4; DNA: TGTGCCAGCAGGGAGCGGAGCCTAGCCAAAAACATTCAGTACTTC; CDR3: CASRERSLAKNIQYF
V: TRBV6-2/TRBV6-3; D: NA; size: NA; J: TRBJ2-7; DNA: TGTGCCAGCAGTTACGGGAGTTTCAACGAGCAGTACTTC; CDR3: CASSYGSFNEQYF
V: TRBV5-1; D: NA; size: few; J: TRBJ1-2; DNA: TGCGCCAGCAGCTCCGATGGACCCAACTATGGCTACACCTTC; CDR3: CASSSDGPNYGYTF
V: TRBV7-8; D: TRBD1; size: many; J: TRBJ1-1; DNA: TGTGCCAGCAGCCCACACCGGACAGGGGGCAGGACTGAAGCTTTCTTT; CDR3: CASSPHRTGGRTEAFF
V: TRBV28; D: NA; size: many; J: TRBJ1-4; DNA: TGTGCCACCGGAACGGCAAAACTGTTTTTT; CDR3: CATGTAKLFF
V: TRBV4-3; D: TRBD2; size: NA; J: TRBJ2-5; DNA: TGCGCCAGCGCCAGGGGACTAGAAGAGACCCAGTACTTC; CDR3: CASARGLEETQYF
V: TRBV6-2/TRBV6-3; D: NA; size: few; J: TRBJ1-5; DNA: TGTGCCAGCAGTTACTCCACCATCAGAAATCATAAGGAGCCCCAGCATTTT; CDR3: CASSYSTIRNHKEPQHF
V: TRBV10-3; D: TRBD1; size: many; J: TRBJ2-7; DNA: TGTGCCATCAGCCCTTTAGGGACAGGGACCCTCTACGAGCAGTACTTC; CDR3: CAISPLGTGTLYEQYF
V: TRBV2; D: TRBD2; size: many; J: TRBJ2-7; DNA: TGTGCCAGCAGTTCGAGCGGGAGCTCCTACGAGCAGTACTTC; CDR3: CASSSSGSSYEQYF
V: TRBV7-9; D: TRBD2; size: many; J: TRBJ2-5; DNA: TGTGCCAGCAGCTTAGGCGGGAGCGGCGAGACCCAGTACTTC; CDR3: CASSLGGSGETQYF
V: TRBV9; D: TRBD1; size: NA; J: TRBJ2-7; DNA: TGTGCCAGCAGCGCATCGCCGGGACAGGTCAACGAGCAGTACTTC; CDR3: CASSASPGQVNEQYF
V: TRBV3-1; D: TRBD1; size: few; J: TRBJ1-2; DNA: TGTGCCAGCAGCCAAGGGACAGGGTATGGCTACACCTTC; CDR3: CASSQGTGYGYTF
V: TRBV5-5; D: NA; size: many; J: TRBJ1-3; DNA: TGTGCCAGCAGCGCCGCCGCGGGACCTGGAAACACCATATATTTT; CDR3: CASSAAAGPGNTIYF